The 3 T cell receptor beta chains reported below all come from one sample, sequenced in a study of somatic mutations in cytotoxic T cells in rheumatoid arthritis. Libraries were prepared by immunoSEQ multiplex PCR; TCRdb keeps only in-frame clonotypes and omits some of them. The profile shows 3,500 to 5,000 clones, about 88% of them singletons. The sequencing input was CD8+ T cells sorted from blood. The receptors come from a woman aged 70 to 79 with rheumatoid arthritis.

CDR3 DNA sequence: TGCGCCAGCAGCCAAGAGGAGAGTAACTATGGCTACACCTTC. Residues: CASSQEESNYGYTF. The chain carries TRBV4-1 and TRBJ1-2, with D uncertain. The germline V gene has CDR1 MGHRA and CDR2 YSYEKL. CDR3 length equals 14 residues. Trimming pared 0 bases from V and 1 base from J, leaving 6 bases between.

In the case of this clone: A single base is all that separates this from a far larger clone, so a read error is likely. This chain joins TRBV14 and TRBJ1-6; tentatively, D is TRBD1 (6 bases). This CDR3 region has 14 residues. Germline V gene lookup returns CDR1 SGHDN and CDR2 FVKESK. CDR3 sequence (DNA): TGTGCCGGCAGCCAAGGAACAGGGAATTCACCCCTCCACTTT. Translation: CAGSQGTGNSPLHF.

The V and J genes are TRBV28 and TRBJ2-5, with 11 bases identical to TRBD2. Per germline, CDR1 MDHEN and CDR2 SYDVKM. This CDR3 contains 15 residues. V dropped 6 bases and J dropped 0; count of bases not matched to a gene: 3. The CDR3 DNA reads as TGTGCCAGCAGCAAGACTAGCGGGAACCAAGAGACCCAGTACTTC. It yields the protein CASSKTSGNQETQYF.